The clone carrying this TCR beta chain was seen only once. The antigen is not known. Assay: immunoSEQ multiplex PCR; the TCRdb copy retains only in-frame clones and omits some. The sample gives 110,000 to 150,000 clones, approximately 85% of which show up once; under 1.5% is in the top ten. The CDR3 totals 15 residues. The V and J ends lost 2 bases and 5 bases, in that order; junction bases with no gene match: 6. The germline CDR1 and CDR2 sequences are LNHDA and SQIVND (reference sequence). These data belong to a study of cytomegalovirus exposure and HLA in healthy donors. Study-level points and caveats: Within the 95 to 150 validation repertoires, first-cohort TCR clusters tended to co-occur, according to a later analysis. The authors listed around 150 TCR beta chains as cytomegalovirus-associated.

Sequencing used PBMCs. The clonotype comes from a woman in her 30s in good health and CMV-seronegative. The gene calls are TRBV19 and TRBJ2-7; 10 nucleotides align to TRBD1. CDR3 protein: CASSITGQGLHEQYF. DNA of the CDR3: TGTGCCAGTAGTATAACGGGACAGGGGTTACACGAGCAGTACTTC.